This record covers a single T cell receptor (beta chain). The antigen remains unidentified. The V gene's germline CDR1 is SNHLY and CDR2 FYNNEI. The CDR3 consists of 14 residues. This record belongs to a study of T cells expressing NK-cell markers. About the research overall: HCMV seropositivity characterized seven of the eight sequenced donors, and seronegativity one. General observations from the study: There were a few donors in whom these clonotypes also led the CD3+CD56-NKG2C+ fraction. Dominant NKG2C+ clonotypes in 6 or 7 donors made up about 1.0-7.5% of CD8+ T cells.

UMI-tagged 5'RACE template switching yielded the TCR beta cDNA. Each CDR3 protein gets one entry in TCRdb, which reprocessed the 5' RACE reads and gives no DNA. This sample's table has 300,000 to 450,000 distinct CDR3 sequences. The TCR sequence derives from a man aged 18-75 years in good health. The V and J genes are TRBV2 and TRBJ2-3; the D call of TRBD1 rests on TCRdb alone, since no DNA is present to check it. The sequencing sample was made of blood T cells: a sorted CD56 or NKG2C T cell subset, CD4+ or CD8+ T cells, or bulk PBMC T cells (not recorded which). CDR3 region: CASSGGTRTDTQYF.